The 5 T cell receptor beta chains given below trace back to one sample, sequenced in a study of T cells in Graves' hyperthyroidism and ophthalmopathy. What was amplified from RNA transcripts were TCR beta CDR3 regions. During a first-round RT-PCR of the TCR CDR3, the HTBI primer set was used. Via MiXCR, TCRdb re-called the multiplex PCR reads, giving one row per CDR3 protein. Altogether over 650,000 distinct CDR3 sequences are present, nearly 45% being singletons, with the ten largest covering about 7%. The material sequenced was peripheral blood or thyroid tissue (not recorded which). Receptors were obtained from an adult man with Graves' disease, either hyperthyroidism or ophthalmopathy (not recorded which).

The chain combines TRBV10-3 with TRBJ1-2; D possibly corresponds to TRBD1 (6 bases). There are 13 residues in the CDR3. CDR1 is ENHRY, CDR2 SYGVKD, per germline. V lost 7 bases to trimming and J lost 4 bases, with 13 bases between them. CDR3 in amino acids: CAINPRGGYGYTF. The CDR3 region has the DNA TGTGCCATCAACCCCAGGGGAGGCTATGGCTACACCTTC.

This clonotype was seen just once. This rearrangement joins TRBV15 to TRBJ1-1; TRBD1 might be the D (5 bases). Trimming took off 3 bases at V and 4 bases at J, with 12 bases between the two ends. The CDR3 has 14 residues. In germline, CDR1 is LNHNV, CDR2 YYDKDF (reference sequence). CDR3 DNA sequence: TGTGCCACCAGCAGGGAGAGGGGAAGCACTGAAGCTTTCTTT. Protein: CATSRERGSTEAFF.

The V call is TRBV7-8, the J call TRBJ2-2; D not certain. V gave up 5 bases and J gave up 6 bases, with 7 bases separating them. From germline, CDR1 is SGHVS and CDR2 FQNEAQ. This CDR3 has 12 amino acids. Here the CDR3 DNA reads TGTGCCAGCAGCCGCACTCCCGGGGAGCTGTTTTTT. It is translated as CASSRTPGELFF.

The chain couples TRBV7-9 to TRBJ1-1; 11 nucleotides line up with TRBD1. This CDR3 is 16 amino acids long. Germline V gene lookup returns CDR1 SEHNR and CDR2 FQNEAQ (reference sequence). V trimming: 3 bases; J trimming: 0 bases; junction bases outside the gene matches: 3. Here the CDR3 DNA reads TGTGCCAGCAGCTTTGGGACAGGGGGGCTGAACACTGAAGCTTTCTTT. It codes for CASSFGTGGLNTEAFF.

The V call is TRBV11-2, the J call TRBJ1-1; tentative D call: TRBD1 (5 bases). Looked up from germline, CDR1 is SGHAT and CDR2 is FQNNGV. Trimming left V 4 bases short and J 0 bases short, with 18 bases between. The CDR3 has 17 residues. Written as DNA, the CDR3 is TGTGCCAGCAGCTCGACAGTGCCTTTAATTATGAACACTGAAGCTTTCTTT. Its protein is CASSSTVPLIMNTEAFF.